The clone carrying this TCR beta chain was counted many times. What it recognizes is unknown. Losses at the gene ends were 3 bases for V and 3 bases for J; bases not matched to a gene: 8. The germline V gene has CDR1 SGHRS and CDR2 YFSETQ. This CDR3 contains 16 residues. This sample is drawn from a study of T-cell reconstitution after alpha-beta-depleted transplantation in children. The TCRbeta library was prepared with unique molecular identifiers. TCRdb itself ran the PCR reads through MiXCR, one entry per CDR3 protein. This table has around 6,500 distinct CDR3 sequences, about 10% appearing once. General study findings and limits: Newly made T cells mostly supplied T-cell counts and diversity one year after transplant.

Sequencing was performed on PBMCs, mostly from graft donor cells, taken 180 days after TCRalphabeta/CD19-depleted stem cell transplant. This clonotype originated in a child under two years old who had a stem cell transplant for acute myeloid leukemia, so the T cells may come from the graft donor. The J gene is TRBJ2-3, the V gene TRBV5-1; 9 positions agree with TRBD2. The chain's CDR3 is CASSSISGSDTDTQYF. CDR3 DNA sequence: TGCGCCAGCAGCTCCATTAGCGGGAGTGATACAGATACGCAGTATTTT.